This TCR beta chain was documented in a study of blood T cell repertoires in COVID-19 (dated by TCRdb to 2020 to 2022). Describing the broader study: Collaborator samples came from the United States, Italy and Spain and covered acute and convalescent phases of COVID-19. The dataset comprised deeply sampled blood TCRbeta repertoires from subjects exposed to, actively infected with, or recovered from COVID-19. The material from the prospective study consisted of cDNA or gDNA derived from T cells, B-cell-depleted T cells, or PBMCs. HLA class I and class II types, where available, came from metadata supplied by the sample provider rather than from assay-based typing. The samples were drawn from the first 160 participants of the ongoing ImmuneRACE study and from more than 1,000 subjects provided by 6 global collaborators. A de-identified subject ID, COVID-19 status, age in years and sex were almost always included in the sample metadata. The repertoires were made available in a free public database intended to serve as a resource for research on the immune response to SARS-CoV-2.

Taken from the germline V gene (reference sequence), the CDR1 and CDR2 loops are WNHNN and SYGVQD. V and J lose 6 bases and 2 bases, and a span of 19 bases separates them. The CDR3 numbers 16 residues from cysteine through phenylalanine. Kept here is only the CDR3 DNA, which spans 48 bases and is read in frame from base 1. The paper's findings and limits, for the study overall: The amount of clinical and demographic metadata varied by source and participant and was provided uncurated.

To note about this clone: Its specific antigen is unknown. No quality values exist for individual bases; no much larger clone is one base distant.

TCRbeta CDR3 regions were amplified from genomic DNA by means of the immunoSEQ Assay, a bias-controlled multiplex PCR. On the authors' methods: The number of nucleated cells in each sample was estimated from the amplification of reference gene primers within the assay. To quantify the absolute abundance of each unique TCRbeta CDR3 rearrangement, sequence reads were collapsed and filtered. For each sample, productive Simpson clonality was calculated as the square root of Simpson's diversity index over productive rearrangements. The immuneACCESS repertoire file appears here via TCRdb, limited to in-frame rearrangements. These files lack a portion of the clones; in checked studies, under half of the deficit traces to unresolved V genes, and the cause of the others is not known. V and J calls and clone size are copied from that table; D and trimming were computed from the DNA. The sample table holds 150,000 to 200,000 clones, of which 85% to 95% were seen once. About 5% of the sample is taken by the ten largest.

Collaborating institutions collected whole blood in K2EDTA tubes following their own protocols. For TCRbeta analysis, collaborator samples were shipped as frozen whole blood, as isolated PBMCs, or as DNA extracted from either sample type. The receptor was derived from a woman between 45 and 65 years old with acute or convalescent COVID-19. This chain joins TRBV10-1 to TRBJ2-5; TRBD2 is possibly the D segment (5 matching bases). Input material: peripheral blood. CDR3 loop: CASSYPGSPAQETQYF. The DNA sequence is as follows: TGCGCCAGCAGCTATCCGGGATCCCCGGCACAAGAGACCCAGTACTTC.